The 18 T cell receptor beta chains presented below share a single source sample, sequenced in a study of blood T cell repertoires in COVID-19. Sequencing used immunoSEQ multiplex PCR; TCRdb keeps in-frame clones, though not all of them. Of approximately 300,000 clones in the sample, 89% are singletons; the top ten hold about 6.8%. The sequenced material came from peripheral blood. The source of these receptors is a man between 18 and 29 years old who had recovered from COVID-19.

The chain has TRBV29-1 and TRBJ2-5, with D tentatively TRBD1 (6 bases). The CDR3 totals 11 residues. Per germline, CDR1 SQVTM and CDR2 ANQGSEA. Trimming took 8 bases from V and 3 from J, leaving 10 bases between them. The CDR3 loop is CSSRGKETQYF. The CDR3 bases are TGCAGCTCGAGGGGGAAAGAGACCCAGTACTTC.

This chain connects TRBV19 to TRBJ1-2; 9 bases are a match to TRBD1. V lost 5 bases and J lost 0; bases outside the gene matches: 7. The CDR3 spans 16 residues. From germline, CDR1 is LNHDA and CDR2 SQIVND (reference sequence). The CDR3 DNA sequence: TGTGCCAGTAGTGTCCCGGGACAGGGAACTAACTATGGCTACACCTTC. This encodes CASSVPGQGTNYGYTF.

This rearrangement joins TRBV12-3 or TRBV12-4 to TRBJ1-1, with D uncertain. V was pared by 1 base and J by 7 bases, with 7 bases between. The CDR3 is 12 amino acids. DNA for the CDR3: TGTGCCAGCAGTTTAGTAAGCTTTGAAGCTTTCTTT. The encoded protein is CASSLVSFEAFF.

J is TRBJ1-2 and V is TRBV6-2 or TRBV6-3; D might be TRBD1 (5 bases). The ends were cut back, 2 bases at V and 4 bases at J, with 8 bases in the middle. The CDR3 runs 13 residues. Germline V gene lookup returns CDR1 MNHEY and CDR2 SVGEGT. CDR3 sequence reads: CASSYVQGYGYTF. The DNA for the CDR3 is TGTGCCAGCAGTTACGTTCAGGGCTATGGCTACACCTTC.

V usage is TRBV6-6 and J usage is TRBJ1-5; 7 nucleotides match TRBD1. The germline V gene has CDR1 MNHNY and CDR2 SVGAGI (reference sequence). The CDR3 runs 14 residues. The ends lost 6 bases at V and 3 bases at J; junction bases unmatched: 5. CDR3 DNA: TGTGCCAGCAGCCAGACAGGGTCCAATCAGCCCCAGCATTTT. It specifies CASSQTGSNQPQHF.

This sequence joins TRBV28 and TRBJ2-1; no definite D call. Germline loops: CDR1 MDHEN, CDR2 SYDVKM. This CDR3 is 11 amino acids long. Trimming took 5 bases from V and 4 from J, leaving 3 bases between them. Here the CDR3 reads CASSPYNEQFF. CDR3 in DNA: TGTGCCAGCAGTCCATACAATGAGCAGTTCTTC. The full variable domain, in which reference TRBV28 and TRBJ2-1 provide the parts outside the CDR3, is DVKVTQSSRYLVKRTGEKVFLECVQDMDHENMFWYRQDPGLGLRLIYFSYDVKMKEKGDIPEGYSVSREKKERFSLILESASTNQTSMYLCASSPYNEQFFGPGTRLTVL.

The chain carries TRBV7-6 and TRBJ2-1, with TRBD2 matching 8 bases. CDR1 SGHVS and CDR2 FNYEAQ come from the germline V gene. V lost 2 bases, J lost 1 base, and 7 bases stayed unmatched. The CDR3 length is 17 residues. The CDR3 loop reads CASSLWGAGGSYNEQFF. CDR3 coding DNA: TGTGCCAGCAGCTTATGGGGGGCGGGAGGATCCTACAATGAGCAGTTCTTC.

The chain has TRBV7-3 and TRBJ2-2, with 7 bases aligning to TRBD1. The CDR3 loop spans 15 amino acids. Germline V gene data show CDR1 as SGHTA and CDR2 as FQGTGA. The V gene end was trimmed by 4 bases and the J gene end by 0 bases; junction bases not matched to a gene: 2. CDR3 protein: CASSWDSSNTGELFF. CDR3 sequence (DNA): TGTGCCAGCAGCTGGGACAGCTCGAACACCGGGGAGCTGTTTTTT.

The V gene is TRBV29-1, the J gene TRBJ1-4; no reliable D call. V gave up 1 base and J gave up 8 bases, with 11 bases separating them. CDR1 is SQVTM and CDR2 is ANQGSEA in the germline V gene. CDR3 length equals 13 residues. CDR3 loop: CSVEAAGSEKLFF. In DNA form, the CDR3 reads TGCAGCGTTGAAGCGGCAGGATCCGAAAAACTGTTTTTT.

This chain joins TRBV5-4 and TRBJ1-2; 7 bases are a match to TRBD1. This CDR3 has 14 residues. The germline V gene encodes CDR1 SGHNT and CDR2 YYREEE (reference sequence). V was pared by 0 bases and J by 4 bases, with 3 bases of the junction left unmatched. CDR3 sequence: CASSLGRTGYGYTF. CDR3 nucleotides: TGTGCCAGCAGCTTGGGAAGGACAGGCTATGGCTACACCTTC.

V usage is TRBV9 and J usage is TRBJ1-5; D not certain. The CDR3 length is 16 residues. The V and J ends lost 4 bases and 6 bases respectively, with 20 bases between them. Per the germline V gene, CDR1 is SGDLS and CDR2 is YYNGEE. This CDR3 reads CASSCRGPAGSQPQHF. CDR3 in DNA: TGTGCCAGCAGCTGCAGAGGACCGGCGGGGAGTCAGCCCCAGCATTTT.

The CDR3 reads CASSLTSRVEETQYF. CDR3 sequence (DNA): TGTGCCAGCAGCTTAACATCCCGGGTCGAAGAGACCCAGTACTTC. This sequence joins TRBV7-3 and TRBJ2-5; D call uncertain. V was trimmed by 0 bases and J by 3 bases, leaving 11 bases between them. Per germline, CDR1 SGHTA and CDR2 FQGTGA. The CDR3 is 15 amino acids.

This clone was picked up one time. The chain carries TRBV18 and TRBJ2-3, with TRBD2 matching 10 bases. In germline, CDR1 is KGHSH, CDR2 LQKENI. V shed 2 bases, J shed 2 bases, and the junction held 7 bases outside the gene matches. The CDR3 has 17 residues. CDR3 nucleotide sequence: TGTGCCAGCTCACCAGCTAGCGGGGGAATTTACACAGATACGCAGTATTTT. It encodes CASSPASGGIYTDTQYF.

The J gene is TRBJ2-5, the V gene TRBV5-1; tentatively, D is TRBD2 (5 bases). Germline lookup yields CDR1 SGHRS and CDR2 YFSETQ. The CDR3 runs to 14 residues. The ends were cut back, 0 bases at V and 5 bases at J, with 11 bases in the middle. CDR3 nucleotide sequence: TGCGCCAGCAGCTTGGGAGTTGGGGAGGAGACCCAGTACTTC. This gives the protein CASSLGVGEETQYF.

The CDR3 spells CASSLGAPFEAFF. As DNA, the CDR3 is TGCGCCAGCAGCTTGGGCGCACCTTTTGAAGCTTTCTTT. The rearrangement joins TRBV5-1 to TRBJ1-1; D gene unclear. The CDR3 has 13 amino acids. With 0 bases removed from V and 7 bases from J, the gap between germline ends came to 10 bases. The germline gives CDR1 SGHRS, CDR2 YFSETQ. Together with reference TRBV5-1 and TRBJ1-1, the CDR3 gives the full variable domain: KAGVTQTPRYLIKTRGQQVTLSCSPISGHRSVSWYQQTPGQGLQFLFEYFSETQRNKGNFPGRFSGRQFSNSRSEMNVSTLELGDSALYLCASSLGAPFEAFFGQGTRLTVV.

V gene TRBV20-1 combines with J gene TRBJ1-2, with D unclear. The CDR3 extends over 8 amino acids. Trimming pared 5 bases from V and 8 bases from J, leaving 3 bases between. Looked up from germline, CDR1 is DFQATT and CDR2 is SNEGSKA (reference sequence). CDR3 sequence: CSAGGYTF. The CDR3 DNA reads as TGCAGTGCTGGCGGCTACACCTTC.

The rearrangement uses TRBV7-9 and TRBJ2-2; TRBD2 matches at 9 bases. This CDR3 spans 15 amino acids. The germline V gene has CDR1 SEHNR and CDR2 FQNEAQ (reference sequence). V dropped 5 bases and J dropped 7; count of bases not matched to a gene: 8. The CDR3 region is CASSIVAGVGGELFF. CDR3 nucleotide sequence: TGTGCCAGCAGCATAGTAGCGGGAGTCGGCGGGGAGCTGTTTTTT.

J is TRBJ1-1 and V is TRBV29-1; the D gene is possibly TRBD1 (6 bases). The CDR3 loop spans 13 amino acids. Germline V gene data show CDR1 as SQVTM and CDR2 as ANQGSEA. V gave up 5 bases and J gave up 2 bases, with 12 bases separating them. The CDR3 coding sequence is TGCAGCGTTATTCCGACAGGCAACACTGAAGCTTTCTTT. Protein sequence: CSVIPTGNTEAFF.